The entry below gives a single TCR beta chain sequence along with its context. The antigen is undetermined. The data were taken from a study of T cell repertoires in cytomegalovirus infection. TCRdb re-called the reads with MiXCR, one entry per CDR3 protein. In the table there are fewer than 350,000 distinct CDR3 sequences, over 7.5% of which are singletons. CDR1 and CDR2 from the germline V gene are DFQATT and SNEGSKA (reference sequence). This CDR3 spans 13 amino acids. The ends were cut back, 2 bases at V and 3 bases at J, with 11 bases in the middle. General study points: The study identified carriers of CMV plus the relevant HLA from cumulative public TCR beta family frequency.

Sequencing was performed on PBMCs. The J gene is TRBJ2-7, the V gene TRBV20-1, with TRBD1 as a possible D gene (5 bases). This clonotype was sampled from a human donor in good health (CMV status not recorded). Some clones in this sample may be carry-over from other donors' samples. This CDR3 is CSARRGRVYEQYF. The CDR3 bases are TGCAGTGCTAGAAGGGGCAGGGTCTACGAGCAGTACTTC.